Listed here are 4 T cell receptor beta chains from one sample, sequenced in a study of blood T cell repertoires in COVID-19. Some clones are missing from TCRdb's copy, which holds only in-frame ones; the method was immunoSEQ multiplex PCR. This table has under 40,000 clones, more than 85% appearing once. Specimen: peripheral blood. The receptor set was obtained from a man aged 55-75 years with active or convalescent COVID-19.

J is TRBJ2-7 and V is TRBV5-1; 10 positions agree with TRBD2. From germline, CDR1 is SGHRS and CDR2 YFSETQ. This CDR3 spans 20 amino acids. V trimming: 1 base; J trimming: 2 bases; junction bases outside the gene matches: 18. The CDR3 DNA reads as TGCGCCAGCAGCTTGATCCCCTCTTCACAGGGACTAGCGATCCCCTACGAGCAGTACTTC. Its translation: CASSLIPSSQGLAIPYEQYF. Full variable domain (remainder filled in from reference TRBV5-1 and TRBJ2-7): KAGVTQTPRYLIKTRGQQVTLSCSPISGHRSVSWYQQTPGQGLQFLFEYFSETQRNKGNFPGRFSGRQFSNSRSEMNVSTLELGDSALYLCASSLIPSSQGLAIPYEQYFGPGTRLTVT.

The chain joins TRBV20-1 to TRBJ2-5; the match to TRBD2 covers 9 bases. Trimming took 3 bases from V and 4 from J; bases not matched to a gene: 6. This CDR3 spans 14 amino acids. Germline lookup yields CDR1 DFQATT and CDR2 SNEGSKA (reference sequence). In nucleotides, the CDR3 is TGCAGTGCTAGTTTAGCGGGAGTGACAGAGACCCAGTACTTC. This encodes CSASLAGVTETQYF.

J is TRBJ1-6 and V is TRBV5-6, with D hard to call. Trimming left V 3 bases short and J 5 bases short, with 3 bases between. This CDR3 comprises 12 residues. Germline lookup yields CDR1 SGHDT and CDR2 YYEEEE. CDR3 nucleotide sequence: TGTGCCAGCAGCTCAAATAATTCACCCCTCCACTTT. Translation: CASSSNNSPLHF.

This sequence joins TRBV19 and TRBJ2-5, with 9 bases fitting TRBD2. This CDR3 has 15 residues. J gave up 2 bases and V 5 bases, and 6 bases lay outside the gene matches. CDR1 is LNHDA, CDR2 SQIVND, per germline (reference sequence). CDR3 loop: CASSLGGGVQETQYF. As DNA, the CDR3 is TGTGCCAGTAGTCTGGGCGGGGGGGTTCAAGAGACCCAGTACTTC.